A single sample is the source of the 14 T cell receptor beta chains below, sequenced in a study of identical twins. TCRdb reanalysed the 5' RACE reads using MiXCR and keeps one entry per CDR3 protein. The sample has 1,800,000 or so distinct CDR3 sequences, around 33% seen once; the top ten hold about 0.25%. Specimen: cord blood. These TCRs come from a newborn girl in good health.

The chain carries TRBV20-1 and TRBJ2-1, with unresolved D. The germline V gene has CDR1 DFQATT and CDR2 SNEGSKA (reference sequence). Trimming pared 6 bases from V and 5 bases from J, leaving 20 bases between. The CDR3 runs to 15 residues. The CDR3 sequence is CSAPQATAKDNEQFF. CDR3 sequence (DNA): TGCAGTGCGCCACAAGCTACCGCCAAGGACAATGAGCAGTTCTTC.

The J gene is TRBJ2-5, the V gene TRBV21-1; the D call of TRBD2 is as the table states it, not checked on the DNA. TRBV21-1 is an annotated pseudogene. The CDR3 consists of 15 residues. DNA for the CDR3: TGTGCCAGCAGCAAACTAGCGGGAGGACGCAATGAGCAGTACTTC. Translating gives CASSKLAGGRNEQYF.

This clonotype was seen more than once but under ten times. The CDR3 nucleotides are TGTGCCAGCAGCCGACAGGGAGGATCCCAGCATTTT. The encoded protein is CASSRQGGSQHF. The rearrangement links TRBV6-6 to TRBJ1-5; the match to TRBD1 covers 7 bases. CDR1 is MNHNY, CDR2 SVGAGI, per germline (reference sequence). The CDR3 consists of 12 residues. J lost 11 bases, V lost 6 bases, and 7 bases had no gene match.

The chain recombines TRBV5-1 with TRBJ2-1; tentative D call: TRBD1 (6 bases). V lost 4 bases to trimming and J lost 8 bases, with 13 bases between them. Germline CDR1 reads SGHRS; CDR2 reads YFSETQ. This CDR3 has 13 amino acids. CDR3 in DNA: TGCGCCAGCAGCCCCGATAAGGGGGATGAGCAGTTCTTC. Translated: CASSPDKGDEQFF.

A word on this clonotype: Since a much larger clone is just one base distant, this may be a read error. This chain connects TRBV29-1 to TRBJ2-1, with D maybe TRBD2 (6 bases). Deletions cut 4 bases from V and 3 bases from J, with 16 bases between. This CDR3 is 15 amino acids long. Germline CDR1 SQVTM, CDR2 ANQGSEA. CDR3 protein: CSVGVWDSNYNEQFF. In nucleotides, the CDR3 is TGCAGCGTTGGAGTGTGGGACTCGAACTACAATGAGCAGTTCTTC.

The sample holds one count of this clonotype. The rearrangement uses TRBV9 and TRBJ1-5; TRBD1 is a possible D gene (5 bases). Germline CDR1 SGDLS, CDR2 YYNGEE. The CDR3 runs 15 residues. Trimming left V 3 bases short and J 1 base short, with 11 bases between. This chain's CDR3 is CASSGGDLSNQPQHF. The CDR3 coding sequence is TGTGCCAGCAGCGGAGGGGACTTGAGCAATCAGCCCCAGCATTTT.

The chain has TRBV29-1 and TRBJ2-1; D is unclear. Deletions cut 1 base from V and 4 bases from J, with 11 bases between. The CDR3 spans 14 residues. The germline CDR1 and CDR2 sequences are SQVTM and ANQGSEA. This CDR3 is CSVEAPSLYNEQFF. For the CDR3, the DNA is TGCAGCGTTGAAGCCCCGAGTCTTTACAATGAGCAGTTCTTC.

The gene calls are TRBV28 and TRBJ1-2; D is unresolved. Trimming pared 5 bases from V and 4 bases from J, leaving 11 bases between. CDR3 size: 13 residues. Germline loops: CDR1 MDHEN, CDR2 SYDVKM. As DNA, the CDR3 is TGTGCCAGCAGTCTAGAAGTCCCCTATGGCTACACCTTC. Translation gives CASSLEVPYGYTF.

V is TRBV12-3 or TRBV12-4 and J is TRBJ2-1; D remains ambiguous. V shed 1 base and J shed 2 bases, with 6 bases lying between them. The CDR3 totals 14 residues. The CDR3 DNA reads as TGTGCCAGCAGTTTAGAGACTCCCTACAATGAGCAGTTCTTC. Protein product: CASSLETPYNEQFF.

The rearrangement uses TRBV12-3 or TRBV12-4 and TRBJ2-3; 8 nucleotides line up with TRBD2. J was trimmed by 10 bases and V by 5 bases; bases with no gene match: 11. The CDR3 totals 14 residues. CDR3 sequence: CASSLLAASGAQYF. CDR3 DNA sequence: TGTGCCAGCAGTCTACTAGCGGCCTCGGGTGCGCAGTATTTT.

This clonotype was counted between two and nine times. This sequence joins TRBV2 and TRBJ2-7; 8 positions match TRBD1. V lost 2 bases and J lost 3; bases outside the gene matches: 9. The CDR3 extends over 16 amino acids. Germline loops: CDR1 SNHLY, CDR2 FYNNEI. CDR3 sequence: CASSELGDRYIYEQYF. The CDR3 bases are TGTGCCAGCAGTGAATTAGGGGACAGGTATATCTACGAGCAGTACTTC.

V usage is TRBV24-1 and J usage is TRBJ2-2, with TRBD2 as a possible D gene (6 bases). Germline V gene data show CDR1 as KGHDR and CDR2 as SFDVKD. This CDR3 has 14 residues. Trimming shortened V by 5 bases and J by 4 bases, and 10 bases separated the two germline ends. The CDR3 DNA is TGTGCCACCAGTGCCGGAGGGATCACCGGGGAGCTGTTTTTT. Its protein is CATSAGGITGELFF.

As concerns this clonotype: Germline and junction disagree at one end, which may indicate a read error. The J gene is TRBJ2-1, the V gene TRBV2; D gene unclear. This CDR3 spans 15 amino acids. Germline-derived CDR1 and CDR2 are SNHLY and FYNNEI. CDR3 protein: CASRLDVSSYDEQFF. CDR3 DNA: TGTGCCAGCAGGCTGGACGTTAGCTCCTACGATGAGCAGTTCTTC. Based on the CDR3 plus reference TRBV2 and TRBJ2-1, the full variable domain is EPEVTQTPSHQVTQMGQEVILRCVPISNHLYFYWYRQILGQKVEFLVSFYNNEISEKSEIFDDQFSVERPDGSNFTLKIRSTKLEDSAMYFCASRLDVSSYDEQFFGPGTRLTVL.

This clonotype appeared a few times. The chain uses TRBV3-1 and TRBJ2-1; D is undetermined. The J call may be wrong; the DNA end is better matched by TRBJ2-7. Germline CDR1 and CDR2: LGHDT and YNNKEL (reference sequence). The CDR3 runs to 13 residues. DNA for the CDR3: TGTGCCAGCAGCCAAGGGCTCTCCAATGAGCAGTACTTC. It specifies CASSQGLSNEQYF.